This TCR beta chain is from a study of graft-versus-host responses after intestinal transplantation. Assay: immunoSEQ multiplex PCR; the TCRdb copy retains only in-frame clones and omits some. The repertoire holds 65,000 to 85,000 clones, with approximately 92% as singletons. V was pared by 1 base and J by 2 bases, with 9 bases between. Germline V lookup: CDR1 SGHTA, CDR2 FQGTGA. The CDR3 contains 16 residues. The V gene is TRBV7-3, the J gene TRBJ2-6; either TRBD1 or TRBD2 may supply D (5 bases each). The origin of this receptor is a human patient who received an intestinal transplant, so some T cells may come from the graft donor. The sample consisted of bone marrow, taken 700 to 850 days after intestinal transplantation. CDR3 nucleotides: TGTGCCAGCAGCTTAAGTGGGGGAGCTGGGGCCAACGTCCTGACTTTC. This encodes CASSLSGGAGANVLTF.